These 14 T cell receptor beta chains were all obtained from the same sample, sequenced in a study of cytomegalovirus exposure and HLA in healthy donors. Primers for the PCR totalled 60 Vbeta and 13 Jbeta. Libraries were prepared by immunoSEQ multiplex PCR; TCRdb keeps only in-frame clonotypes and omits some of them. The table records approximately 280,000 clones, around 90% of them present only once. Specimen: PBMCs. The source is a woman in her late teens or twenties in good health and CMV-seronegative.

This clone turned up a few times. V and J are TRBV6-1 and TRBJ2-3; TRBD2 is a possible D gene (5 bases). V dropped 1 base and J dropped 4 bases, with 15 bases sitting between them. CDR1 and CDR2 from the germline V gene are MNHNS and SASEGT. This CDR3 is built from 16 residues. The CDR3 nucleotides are TGTGCCAGCAGTGAAGGACCTCGAGGGTTCTCAGATACGCAGTATTTT. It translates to CASSEGPRGFSDTQYF.

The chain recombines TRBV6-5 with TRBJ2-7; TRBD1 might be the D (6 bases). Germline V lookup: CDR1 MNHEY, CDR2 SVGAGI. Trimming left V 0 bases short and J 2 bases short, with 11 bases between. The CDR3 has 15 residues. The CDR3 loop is CASSYSRGNPYEQYF. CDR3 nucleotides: TGTGCCAGCAGTTACTCCAGGGGAAATCCCTACGAGCAGTACTTC.

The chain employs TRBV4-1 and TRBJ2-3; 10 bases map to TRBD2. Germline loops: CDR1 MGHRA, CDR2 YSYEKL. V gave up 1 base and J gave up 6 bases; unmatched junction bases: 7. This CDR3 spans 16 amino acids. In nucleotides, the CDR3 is TGCGCCAGCAGCCAAGTCAGAGCGGGGGGGGGTGATACGCAGTATTTT. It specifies CASSQVRAGGGDTQYF.

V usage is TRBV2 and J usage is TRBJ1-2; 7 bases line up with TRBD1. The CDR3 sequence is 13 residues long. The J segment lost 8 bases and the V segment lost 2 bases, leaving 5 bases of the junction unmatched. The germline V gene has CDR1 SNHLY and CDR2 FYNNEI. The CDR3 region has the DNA TGTGCCAGCAGTGAAAGCCAGGGGGGAGGCTACACCTTC. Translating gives CASSESQGGGYTF.

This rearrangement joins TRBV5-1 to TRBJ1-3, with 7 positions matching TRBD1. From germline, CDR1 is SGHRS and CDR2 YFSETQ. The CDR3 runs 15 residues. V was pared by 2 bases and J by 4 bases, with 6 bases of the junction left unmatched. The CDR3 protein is CASSFRGLGGNTIYF. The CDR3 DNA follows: TGCGCCAGCAGCTTCAGGGGGTTGGGAGGAAACACCATATATTTT.

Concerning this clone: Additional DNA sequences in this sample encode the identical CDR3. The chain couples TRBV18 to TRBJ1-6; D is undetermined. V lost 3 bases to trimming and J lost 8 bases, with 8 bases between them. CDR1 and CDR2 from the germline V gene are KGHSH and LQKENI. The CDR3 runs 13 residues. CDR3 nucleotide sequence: TGTGCCAGCTCACCCGGTAGAGATTCACCCCTCCACTTT. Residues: CASSPGRDSPLHF.

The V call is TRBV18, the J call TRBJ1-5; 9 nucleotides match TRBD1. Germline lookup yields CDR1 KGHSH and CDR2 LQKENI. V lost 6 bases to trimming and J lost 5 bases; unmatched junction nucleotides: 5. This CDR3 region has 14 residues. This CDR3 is CASSGQGGDQPQHF. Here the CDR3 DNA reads TGTGCCAGCTCGGGACAGGGAGGTGATCAGCCCCAGCATTTT.

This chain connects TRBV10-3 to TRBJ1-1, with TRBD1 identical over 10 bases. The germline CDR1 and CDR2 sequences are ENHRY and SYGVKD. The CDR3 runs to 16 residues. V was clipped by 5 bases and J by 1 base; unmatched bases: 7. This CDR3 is CAISSRTGGANTEAFF. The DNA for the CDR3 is TGTGCCATCAGTAGCCGGACAGGGGGTGCGAACACTGAAGCTTTCTTT.

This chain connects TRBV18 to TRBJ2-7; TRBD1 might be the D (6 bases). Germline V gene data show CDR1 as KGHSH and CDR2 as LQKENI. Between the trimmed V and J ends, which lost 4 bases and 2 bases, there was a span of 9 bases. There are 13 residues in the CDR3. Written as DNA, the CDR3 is TGTGCCAGCTCACGTACAGGGACCTACGAGCAGTACTTC. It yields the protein CASSRTGTYEQYF. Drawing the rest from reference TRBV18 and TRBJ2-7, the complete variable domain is NAGVMQNPRHLVRRRGQEARLRCSPMKGHSHVYWYRQLPEEGLKFMVYLQKENIIDESGMPKERFSAEFPKEGPSILRIQQVVRGDSAAYFCASSRTGTYEQYFGPGTRLTVT.

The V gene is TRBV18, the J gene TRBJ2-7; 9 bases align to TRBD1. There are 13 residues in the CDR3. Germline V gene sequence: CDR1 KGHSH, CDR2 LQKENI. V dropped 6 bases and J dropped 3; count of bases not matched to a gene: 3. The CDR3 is CASSRGQGYEQYF. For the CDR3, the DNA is TGTGCCAGCTCCCGGGGACAGGGCTACGAGCAGTACTTC.

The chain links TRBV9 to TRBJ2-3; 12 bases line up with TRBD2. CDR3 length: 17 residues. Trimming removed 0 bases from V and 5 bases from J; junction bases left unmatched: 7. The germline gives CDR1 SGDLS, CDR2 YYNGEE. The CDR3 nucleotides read TGTGCCAGCAGCGTAGATCCTAGCGGGGGGGCCCTAGATACGCAGTATTTT. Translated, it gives CASSVDPSGGALDTQYF. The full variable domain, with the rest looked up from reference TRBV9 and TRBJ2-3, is DSGVTQTPKHLITATGQRVTLRCSPRSGDLSVYWYQQSLDQGLQFLIQYYNGEERAKGNILERFSAQQFPDLHSELNLSSLELGDSALYFCASSVDPSGGALDTQYFGPGTRLTVL.

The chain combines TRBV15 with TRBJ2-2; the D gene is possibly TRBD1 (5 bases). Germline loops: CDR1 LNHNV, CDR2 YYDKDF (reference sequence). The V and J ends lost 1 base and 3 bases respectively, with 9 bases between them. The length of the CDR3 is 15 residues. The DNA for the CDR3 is TGTGCCACCAGCAGAGTCGGCAGGGACACCGGGGAGCTGTTTTTT. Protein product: CATSRVGRDTGELFF.

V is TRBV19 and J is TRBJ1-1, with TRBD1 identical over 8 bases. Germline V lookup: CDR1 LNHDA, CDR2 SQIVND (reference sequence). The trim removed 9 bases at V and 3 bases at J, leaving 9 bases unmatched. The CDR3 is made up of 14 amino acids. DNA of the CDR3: TGTGCCAGCGGACAGGGAGGAGGATACACTGAAGCTTTCTTT. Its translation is CASGQGGGYTEAFF.

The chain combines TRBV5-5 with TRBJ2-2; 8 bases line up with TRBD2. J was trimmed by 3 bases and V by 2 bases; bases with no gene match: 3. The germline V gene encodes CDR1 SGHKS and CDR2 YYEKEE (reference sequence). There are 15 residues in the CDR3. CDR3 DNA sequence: TGTGCCAGCAGCTTTTACGGGGGGGACACCGGGGAGCTGTTTTTT. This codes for CASSFYGGDTGELFF.